The sequence of this T cell receptor beta chain was determined in a study of cytomegalovirus exposure and HLA in healthy donors. Study observations and caveats: TCR beta V segments were, for the most part, productive about 90% or about 30% of the time in an earlier analysis. What a later analysis showed was that several of the most significant clusters appeared linked to common viral pathogens.

The PCR had 60 Vbeta and 13 Jbeta primers. The table came from immunoSEQ multiplex PCR; TCRdb's copy has only in-frame clones and leaves some out. The table shows more than 150,000 clones, with 84% occurring only once. Note on this clone: Its antigen is as yet unknown.

The donors were healthy bone marrow donors. The sample was PBMCs. The TCR originated in a girl under 10 years old in good health and CMV-seropositive.

CDR3 coding DNA: TGTGCCTGGAGTGTATCGGTGGGCACAGATACGCAGTATTTT. As protein: CAWSVSVGTDTQYF. V usage is TRBV30 and J usage is TRBJ2-3, with D unclear. With 0 bases removed from V and 1 base from J, the gap between germline ends came to 8 bases. This CDR3 has 14 amino acids. The germline V gene has CDR1 GTSNPN and CDR2 SVGIG (reference sequence).